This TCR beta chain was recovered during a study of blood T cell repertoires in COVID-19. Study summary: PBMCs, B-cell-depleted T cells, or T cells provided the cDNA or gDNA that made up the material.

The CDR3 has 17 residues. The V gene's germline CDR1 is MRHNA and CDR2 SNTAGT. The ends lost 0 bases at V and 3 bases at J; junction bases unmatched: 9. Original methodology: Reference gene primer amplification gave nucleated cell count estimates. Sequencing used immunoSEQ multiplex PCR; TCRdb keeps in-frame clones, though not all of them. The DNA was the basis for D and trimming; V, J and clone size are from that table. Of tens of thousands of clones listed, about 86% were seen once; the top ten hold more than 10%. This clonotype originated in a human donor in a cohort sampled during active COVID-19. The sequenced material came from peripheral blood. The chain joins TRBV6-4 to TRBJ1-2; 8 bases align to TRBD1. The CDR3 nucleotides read TGTGCCAGCAGTGACTCGACGGGAGGACAGGGCTACTATGGCTACACCTTC. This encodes CASSDSTGGQGYYGYTF.